What follows describes a single TCR beta chain. Its antigen is currently unknown. The CDR3 consists of 13 residues. In germline, CDR1 is GTSNPN, CDR2 SVGIG (reference sequence). Trimming pared 8 bases from V and 0 bases from J, leaving 8 bases between. Each CDR3 protein is one row after TCRdb ran MiXCR on the RT-PCR reads. The sample shows approximately 490,000 distinct CDR3 sequences, around 7.7% of them seen only once. This record comes from a study of response to subunit inactivated influenza vaccine. Study results and limitations: Authors suggested few new T cells are recruited by each seasonal influenza vaccination.

This sample comprised PBMCs from blood, obtained around 2 years after vaccination. This TCR was recovered from a man aged 50 to 69 who received an inactivated influenza vaccine. J is TRBJ2-6 and V is TRBV30; D unresolved. The CDR3 here is CARKSSGANVLTF. In nucleotides, the CDR3 is TGTGCCCGGAAGAGCTCTGGGGCCAACGTCCTGACTTTC. Based on the CDR3 plus reference TRBV30 and TRBJ2-6, the full variable domain is SQTIHQWPATLVQPVGSPLSLECTVEGTSNPNLYWYRQAAGRGLQLLFYSVGIGQISSEVPQNLSASRPQDRQFILSSKKLLLSDSGFYLCARKSSGANVLTFGAGSRLTVL.